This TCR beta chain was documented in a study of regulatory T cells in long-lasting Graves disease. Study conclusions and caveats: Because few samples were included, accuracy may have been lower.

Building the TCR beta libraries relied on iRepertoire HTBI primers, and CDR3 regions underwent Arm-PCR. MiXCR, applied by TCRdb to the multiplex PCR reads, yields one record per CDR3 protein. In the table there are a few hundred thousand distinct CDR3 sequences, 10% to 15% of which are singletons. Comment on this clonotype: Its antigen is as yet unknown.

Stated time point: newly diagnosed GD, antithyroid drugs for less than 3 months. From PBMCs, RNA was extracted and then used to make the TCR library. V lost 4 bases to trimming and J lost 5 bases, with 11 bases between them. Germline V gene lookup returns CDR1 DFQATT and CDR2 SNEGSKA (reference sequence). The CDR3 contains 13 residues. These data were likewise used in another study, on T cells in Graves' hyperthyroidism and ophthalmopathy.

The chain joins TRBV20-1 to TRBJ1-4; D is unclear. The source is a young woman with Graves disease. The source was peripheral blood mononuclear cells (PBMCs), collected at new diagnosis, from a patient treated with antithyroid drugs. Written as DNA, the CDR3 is TGCAGTGCTAACGGGCCGAGAAATGAAAAACTGTTTTTT. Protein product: CSANGPRNEKLFF.